These 27 T cell receptor beta chains share one sample of origin, sequenced in a study of blood T cell repertoires in COVID-19. Data came from immunoSEQ multiplex PCR; TCRdb stores just in-frame clones and leaves some out. The top ten clones hold approximately 13% of a sample with some 250,000 clones, around 88% of them seen once. The sequencing input was peripheral blood. All receptors come from a man older than 75 with acute or convalescent COVID-19.

The chain joins TRBV15 to TRBJ2-1, with 7 bases identical to TRBD2. The germline gives CDR1 LNHNV, CDR2 YYDKDF (reference sequence). V shed 0 bases, J shed 2 bases, and the junction held 4 bases outside the gene matches. The CDR3 is made up of 16 amino acids. The CDR3 DNA sequence: TGTGCCACCAGCAGAGAGTGGGGAGGGACCTACAATGAGCAGTTCTTC. This gives the protein CATSREWGGTYNEQFF.

The table lists this clone with a count of one. The V call is TRBV7-3, the J call TRBJ1-3; perhaps TRBD1 as D (5 bases). Trimming pared 4 bases from V and 0 bases from J, leaving 13 bases between. Germline values: CDR1 SGHTA, CDR2 FQGTGA. The CDR3 has 16 amino acids. The CDR3 loop is CASSSRRGGSGNTIYF. The CDR3 DNA reads TGTGCCAGCAGCTCACGTCGGGGGGGCTCTGGAAACACCATATATTTT.

This clone was seen once. This chain uses TRBV7-9 with TRBJ1-2; TRBD1 might be the D (6 bases). The CDR3 extends over 16 amino acids. V was shortened by 5 bases and J by 3 bases, with 19 bases between the two germline ends. The V gene's germline CDR1 is SEHNR and CDR2 FQNEAQ (reference sequence). CDR3 residues: CASSQTGTRKDYGYTF. The CDR3 bases are TGTGCCAGCAGCCAAACCGGGACAAGAAAGGACTATGGCTACACCTTC.

This chain links TRBV5-1 with TRBJ2-1, with D possibly matching TRBD2 (6 bases). Germline CDR1 SGHRS, CDR2 YFSETQ. V dropped 5 bases and J dropped 6 bases, with 18 bases sitting between them. The CDR3 totals 15 residues. The CDR3 loop reads CASRRGQGGTNEQFF. The CDR3 DNA is TGCGCCAGCAGAAGAGGTCAGGGAGGCACCAATGAGCAGTTCTTC.

This clone has more than one count but fewer than ten. The chain links TRBV2 to TRBJ1-4; TRBD1 might be the D (6 bases). Germline loops: CDR1 SNHLY, CDR2 FYNNEI. V lost 3 bases and J lost 7, with 12 bases in between. CDR3 length: 14 amino acids. CDR3 DNA: TGTGCCAGCAGTGACCCGGGACACTTTGAAAAACTGTTTTTT. Its translation: CASSDPGHFEKLFF.

The V call is TRBV19, the J call TRBJ1-1; 7 bases fit TRBD1. V shed 5 bases and J 2 bases; nucleotides not matched to a gene: 17. CDR3 length: 18 residues. CDR1 and CDR2 (germline): LNHDA, SQIVND (reference sequence). The CDR3 nucleotides read TGTGCCAGTAGTCCCCCCCGAACAGGGGCCGAAGGAAACACTGAAGCTTTCTTT. The encoded protein is CASSPPRTGAEGNTEAFF.

The chain carries TRBV18 and TRBJ1-5; the match to TRBD1 covers 7 bases. This CDR3 has 15 amino acids. Per the germline V gene, CDR1 is KGHSH and CDR2 is LQKENI. Trimming took 2 bases from V and 4 from J; bases not matched to a gene: 5. DNA of the CDR3: TGTGCCAGCTCACCATCGACAGGGAGAAATCAGCCCCAGCATTTT. Protein: CASSPSTGRNQPQHF.

V and J are TRBV2 and TRBJ1-5; the D gene is possibly TRBD1 (5 bases). Germline-derived CDR1 and CDR2 are SNHLY and FYNNEI. The CDR3 totals 15 residues. Deletions cut 6 bases from V and 7 bases from J, with 19 bases between. CDR3 loop: CASRPGTSLTQPQHF. DNA for the CDR3: TGTGCCAGCAGACCGGGGACTTCCTTGACGCAGCCCCAGCATTTT.

The table lists this clone with a count of one. The chain is built from TRBV5-1 and TRBJ2-1; weak D call: TRBD2 (5 bases). This CDR3 region has 13 residues. Germline CDR1 and CDR2: SGHRS and YFSETQ. V lost 4 bases, J lost 9 bases, and 14 bases lay in between. For the CDR3, the DNA is TGCGCCAGCAGCCAGATGGCGGACTTTGAGCAGTTCTTC. The encoded protein is CASSQMADFEQFF.

The J gene is TRBJ1-4, the V gene TRBV5-4, with 8 bases identical to TRBD1. Germline V gene lookup returns CDR1 SGHNT and CDR2 YYREEE (reference sequence). The CDR3 has 15 residues. V shed 4 bases, J shed 5 bases, and the junction held 7 bases outside the gene matches. CDR3 loop: CASSRGQGLNEKLFF. In DNA form, the CDR3 reads TGTGCCAGCAGCCGTGGACAGGGCTTAAATGAAAAACTGTTTTTT.

The chain carries TRBV6-5 and TRBJ2-7; the match to TRBD1 covers 7 bases. Germline values: CDR1 MNHEY, CDR2 SVGAGI. The CDR3 covers 13 residues. Unmatched junction bases numbered 1, after V lost 4 bases and J lost 1 base. The CDR3 DNA sequence: TGTGCCAGCAGTTGGGACAGTTCCTACGAGCAGTACTTC. It specifies CASSWDSSYEQYF.

This clone appeared a single time. This sequence joins TRBV11-2 and TRBJ1-1, with D perhaps TRBD1 (5 bases). Germline V CDR1 and CDR2: SGHAT, FQNNGV. The V and J ends lost 0 bases and 4 bases respectively, with 9 bases between them. This CDR3 has 14 amino acids. CDR3 in DNA: TGTGCCAGCAGCTTAGAGGCCGGGGGCACTGAAGCTTTCTTT. Encoded protein: CASSLEAGGTEAFF.

The V and J genes are TRBV12-3 or TRBV12-4 and TRBJ2-1; D unclear. The V end lost 3 bases, the J end lost 7 bases, and 10 bases lay between the germline ends. There are 13 residues in the CDR3. The CDR3 DNA follows: TGTGCCAGCAGTTTGAGTAGAGAGAATGAGCAGTTCTTC. It translates to CASSLSRENEQFF.

The rearrangement uses TRBV18 and TRBJ2-7, with D uncertain. The CDR3 sequence is 11 residues long. Germline V gene data show CDR1 as KGHSH and CDR2 as LQKENI. V dropped 6 bases and J dropped 5 bases, with 8 bases sitting between them. CDR3 sequence (DNA): TGTGCCAGCTCCCTTGAGAACGAGCAGTACTTC. Translation: CASSLENEQYF.

This chain joins TRBV28 and TRBJ1-2; D may be TRBD1 (5 bases). Germline lookup yields CDR1 MDHEN and CDR2 SYDVKM. V lost 4 bases and J 7 bases, leaving 10 bases between the germline ends. The CDR3 spans 12 residues. The CDR3: CASSYRKPGYTF. CDR3 bases: TGTGCCAGCAGTTACAGGAAACCTGGCTACACCTTC.

This chain links TRBV7-9 with TRBJ1-5; D remains ambiguous. The V end lost 0 bases, the J end lost 6 bases, and 6 bases lay between the germline ends. CDR1 is SEHNR, CDR2 FQNEAQ, per germline (reference sequence). The CDR3 runs 13 residues. CDR3 residues: CASSLALAQPQHF. The CDR3 bases are TGTGCCAGCAGCTTAGCGCTAGCTCAGCCCCAGCATTTT.

This chain uses TRBV5-1 with TRBJ1-6; 8 bases agree with TRBD1. The V gene's germline CDR1 is SGHRS and CDR2 YFSETQ. The CDR3 loop spans 15 amino acids. The V and J ends lost 4 bases and 7 bases, in that order; junction bases with no gene match: 7. CDR3 sequence reads: CASSTGQGGNSPLHF. DNA of the CDR3: TGCGCCAGCAGCACAGGACAGGGCGGAAATTCACCCCTCCACTTT. The variable domain in full, with the rest retrieved from reference TRBV5-1 and TRBJ1-6, is KAGVTQTPRYLIKTRGQQVTLSCSPISGHRSVSWYQQTPGQGLQFLFEYFSETQRNKGNFPGRFSGRQFSNSRSEMNVSTLELGDSALYLCASSTGQGGNSPLHFGNGTRLTVT.

The V gene is TRBV5-6, the J gene TRBJ2-6; tentative D call: TRBD2 (6 bases). Looked up from germline, CDR1 is SGHDT and CDR2 is YYEEEE. Between the trimmed V and J ends, which lost 4 bases and 0 bases, there was a span of 11 bases. The CDR3 is 16 amino acids. Here the CDR3 DNA reads TGTGCCAGCAGCCCGCCCGGGAGCTCTGGGGCCAACGTCCTGACTTTC. It encodes CASSPPGSSGANVLTF.

The chain uses TRBV12-3 or TRBV12-4 and TRBJ1-1; D is unresolved. Trimming cost V 4 bases and J 5 bases, with 8 bases left between them. This CDR3 comprises 12 residues. CDR3 sequence reads: CASSSRRTEAFF. CDR3 nucleotides: TGTGCCAGCAGTTCTAGAAGGACTGAAGCTTTCTTT.

This chain joins TRBV5-1 and TRBJ1-6, with a possible D match to TRBD1 (6 bases). V lost 4 bases, J lost 6 bases, and 11 bases lay in between. The germline CDR1 and CDR2 sequences are SGHRS and YFSETQ. This CDR3 comprises 14 residues. The CDR3 bases are TGCGCCAGCAGCCCCCGGACAGCTAATTCACCCCTCCACTTT. Translating gives CASSPRTANSPLHF.

CDR3 nucleotide sequence: TGCGCCAGCAGCCCCGGGACCAGCGGGAATGAGCAGTTCTTC. Translating it yields CASSPGTSGNEQFF. V is TRBV5-1 and J is TRBJ2-1, with D possibly being TRBD2 (6 bases). Trimming took off 4 bases at V and 7 bases at J, with 15 bases between the two ends. CDR1 is SGHRS and CDR2 is YFSETQ in the germline V gene. This CDR3 spans 14 amino acids.

The genes are TRBV27 and TRBJ1-4; D unclear. Germline-derived CDR1 and CDR2 are MNHEY and SMNVEV (reference sequence). The ends were cut back, 3 bases at V and 5 bases at J, with 13 bases in the middle. The CDR3 is made up of 15 amino acids. The CDR3 spells CASSFWEGPNEKLFF. CDR3 nucleotide sequence: TGTGCCAGCAGTTTTTGGGAGGGCCCAAATGAAAAACTGTTTTTT.

This chain links TRBV6-5 with TRBJ2-1, with 8 bases lining up with TRBD2. With V trimmed by 7 bases and J by 6 bases, 8 bases remained unmatched. From germline, CDR1 is MNHEY and CDR2 SVGAGI. The CDR3 runs to 14 residues. CDR3 in amino acids: CASMPGGRTNEQFF. As DNA, the CDR3 is TGTGCCAGCATGCCGGGCGGGAGGACCAATGAGCAGTTCTTC.

The CDR3 loop reads CASSPDSYGYTF. The CDR3 nucleotides are TGCGCCAGCAGTCCGGACAGCTATGGCTACACCTTC. The chain couples TRBV10-2 to TRBJ1-2, with D possibly being TRBD1 (6 bases). CDR3 length equals 12 residues. Germline loops: CDR1 WSHSY, CDR2 SAAADI. V was pared by 5 bases and J by 4 bases, with 8 bases between.

This chain uses TRBV5-1 with TRBJ2-5, with TRBD1 matching over 7 bases. Trimming took 2 bases from V and 1 from J; bases not matched to a gene: 2. In germline, CDR1 is SGHRS, CDR2 YFSETQ. CDR3 length: 14 amino acids. This CDR3 reads CASSFGTVQETQYF. The CDR3 DNA sequence: TGCGCCAGCAGCTTCGGGACAGTCCAAGAGACCCAGTACTTC. The full variable domain, completed using reference TRBV5-1 and TRBJ2-5, is KAGVTQTPRYLIKTRGQQVTLSCSPISGHRSVSWYQQTPGQGLQFLFEYFSETQRNKGNFPGRFSGRQFSNSRSEMNVSTLELGDSALYLCASSFGTVQETQYFGPGTRLLVL.

The count of this clone is one. The chain recombines TRBV5-6 with TRBJ2-4; D might be TRBD2 (5 bases). From germline, CDR1 is SGHDT and CDR2 YYEEEE. The V gene lost 1 base and the J gene lost 5 bases, with 16 bases spanning the gap. The CDR3 sequence is 16 residues long. The DNA of the CDR3 is TGTGCCAGCAGCTTGAGCCGGGGATTGGTGCAAAACATTCAGTACTTC. This encodes CASSLSRGLVQNIQYF.

The genes are TRBV15 and TRBJ2-7; D call uncertain. The CDR3 is made up of 14 amino acids. V lost 0 bases and J lost 2, with 8 bases in between. Germline V gene data show CDR1 as LNHNV and CDR2 as YYDKDF (reference sequence). DNA of the CDR3: TGTGCCACCAGCAGAGATCTTACAGCCTACGAGCAGTACTTC. As protein: CATSRDLTAYEQYF.